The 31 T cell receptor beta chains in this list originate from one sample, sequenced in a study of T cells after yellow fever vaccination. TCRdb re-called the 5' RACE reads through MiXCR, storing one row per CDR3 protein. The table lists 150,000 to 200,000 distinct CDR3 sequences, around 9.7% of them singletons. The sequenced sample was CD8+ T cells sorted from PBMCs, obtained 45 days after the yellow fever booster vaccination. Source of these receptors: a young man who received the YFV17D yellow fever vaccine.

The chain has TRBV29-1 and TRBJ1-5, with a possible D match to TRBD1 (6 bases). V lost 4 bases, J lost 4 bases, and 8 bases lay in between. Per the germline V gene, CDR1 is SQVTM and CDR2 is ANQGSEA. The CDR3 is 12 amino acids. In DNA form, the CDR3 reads TGCAGCGTTGGAGGGGGAAATCAGCCCCAGCATTTT. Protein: CSVGGGNQPQHF.

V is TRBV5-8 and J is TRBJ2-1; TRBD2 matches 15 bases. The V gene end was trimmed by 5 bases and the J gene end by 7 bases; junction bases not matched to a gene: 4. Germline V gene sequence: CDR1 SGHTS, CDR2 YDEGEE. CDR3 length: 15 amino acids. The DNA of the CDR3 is TGTGCCAGCAGTACCGGGACTAGCGGGGGGAATGAGCAGTTCTTC. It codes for CASSTGTSGGNEQFF. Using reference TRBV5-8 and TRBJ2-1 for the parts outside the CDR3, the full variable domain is EAGVTQSPTHLIKTRGQQATLRCSPISGHTSVYWYQQALGLGLQFLLWYDEGEERNRGNFPPRFSGRQFPNYSSELNVNALELEDSALYLCASSTGTSGGNEQFFGPGTRLTVL.

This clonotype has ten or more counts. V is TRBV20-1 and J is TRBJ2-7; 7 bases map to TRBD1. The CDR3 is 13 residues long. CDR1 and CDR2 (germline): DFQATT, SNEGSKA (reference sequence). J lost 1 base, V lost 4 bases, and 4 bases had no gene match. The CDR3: CSATDRQSYEQYV. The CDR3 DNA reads TGCAGTGCTACGGACAGGCAATCCTACGAGCAGTACGTC.

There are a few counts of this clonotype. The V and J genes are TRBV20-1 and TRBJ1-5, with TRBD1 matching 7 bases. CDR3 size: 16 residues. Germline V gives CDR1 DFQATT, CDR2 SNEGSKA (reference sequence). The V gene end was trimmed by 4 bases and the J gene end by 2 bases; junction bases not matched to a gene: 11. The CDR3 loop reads CSANDPRGVGNQPQHF. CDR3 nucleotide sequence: TGCAGTGCTAATGACCCCAGGGGGGTGGGCAATCAGCCCCAGCATTTT.

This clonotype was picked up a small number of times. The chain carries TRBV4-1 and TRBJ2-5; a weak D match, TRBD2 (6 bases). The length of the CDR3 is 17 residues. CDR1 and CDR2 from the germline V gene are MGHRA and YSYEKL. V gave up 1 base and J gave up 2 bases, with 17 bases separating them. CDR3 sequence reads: CASSQGLNSGAQETQYF. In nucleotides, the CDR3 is TGCGCCAGCAGCCAAGGATTAAATAGCGGAGCTCAAGAGACCCAGTACTTC.

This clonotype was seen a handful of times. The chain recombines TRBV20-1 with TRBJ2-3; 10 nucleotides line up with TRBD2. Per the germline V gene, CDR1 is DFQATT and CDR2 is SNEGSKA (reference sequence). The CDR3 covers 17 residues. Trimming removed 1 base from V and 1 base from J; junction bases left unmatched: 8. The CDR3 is CSARGATGTSGTDTQYF. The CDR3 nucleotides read TGCAGTGCTAGAGGGGCCACCGGGACTAGCGGCACAGATACGCAGTATTTT.

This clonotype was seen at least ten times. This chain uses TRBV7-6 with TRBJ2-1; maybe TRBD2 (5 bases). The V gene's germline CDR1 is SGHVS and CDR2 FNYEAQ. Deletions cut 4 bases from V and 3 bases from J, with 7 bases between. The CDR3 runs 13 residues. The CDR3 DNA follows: TGTGCCAGCAGCTGGGCGGGCTACAATGAGCAGTTCTTC. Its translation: CASSWAGYNEQFF.

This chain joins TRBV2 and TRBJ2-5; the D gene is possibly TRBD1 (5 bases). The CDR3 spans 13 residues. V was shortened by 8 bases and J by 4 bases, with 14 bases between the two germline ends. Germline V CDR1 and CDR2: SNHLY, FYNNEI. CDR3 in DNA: TGTGCCAGCCTACAGGCTTGGGGAGAGACCCAGTACTTC. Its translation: CASLQAWGETQYF.

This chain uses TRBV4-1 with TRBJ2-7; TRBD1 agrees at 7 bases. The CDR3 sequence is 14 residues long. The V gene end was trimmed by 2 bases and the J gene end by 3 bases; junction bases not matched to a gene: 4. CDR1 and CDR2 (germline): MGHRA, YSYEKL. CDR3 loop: CASSQTGTDYEQYF. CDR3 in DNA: TGCGCCAGCAGCCAAACCGGGACAGACTACGAGCAGTACTTC.

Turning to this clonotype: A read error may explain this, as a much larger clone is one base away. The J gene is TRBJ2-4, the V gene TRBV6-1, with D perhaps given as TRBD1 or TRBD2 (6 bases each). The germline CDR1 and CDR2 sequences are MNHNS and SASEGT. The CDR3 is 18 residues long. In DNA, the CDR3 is TGTGCCAGCAGTGAAAAGAAGGGGGGAGGATTGACCAAAAACAATCAGTACTTC. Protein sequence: CASSEKKGGGLTKNNQYF.

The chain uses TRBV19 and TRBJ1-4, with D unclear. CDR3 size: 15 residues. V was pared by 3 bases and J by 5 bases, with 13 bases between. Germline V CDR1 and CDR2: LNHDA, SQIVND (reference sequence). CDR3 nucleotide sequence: TGTGCCAGTAGTATTCGTGGAGCTCGAAATGAAAAACTGTTTTTT. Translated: CASSIRGARNEKLFF.

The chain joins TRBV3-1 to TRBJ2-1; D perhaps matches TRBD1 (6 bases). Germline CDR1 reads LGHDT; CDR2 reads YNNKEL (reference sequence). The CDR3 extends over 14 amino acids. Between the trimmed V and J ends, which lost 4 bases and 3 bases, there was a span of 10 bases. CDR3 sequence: CASSPEGDYNEQFF. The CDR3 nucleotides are TGTGCCAGCAGCCCAGAGGGGGACTACAATGAGCAGTTCTTC.

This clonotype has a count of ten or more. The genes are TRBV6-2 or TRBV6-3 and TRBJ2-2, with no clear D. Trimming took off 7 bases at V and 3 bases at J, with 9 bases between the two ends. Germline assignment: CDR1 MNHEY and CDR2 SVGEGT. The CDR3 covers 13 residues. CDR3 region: CASTPTDTGELFF. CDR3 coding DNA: TGTGCCAGCACCCCTACGGACACCGGGGAGCTGTTTTTT.

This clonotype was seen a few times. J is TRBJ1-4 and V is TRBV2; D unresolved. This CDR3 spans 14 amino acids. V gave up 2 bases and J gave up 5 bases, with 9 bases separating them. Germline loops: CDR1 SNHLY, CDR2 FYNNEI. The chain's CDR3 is CASSENSPNEKLFF. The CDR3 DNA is TGTGCCAGCAGTGAAAACAGTCCGAATGAAAAACTGTTTTTT. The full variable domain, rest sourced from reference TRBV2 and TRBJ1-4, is EPEVTQTPSHQVTQMGQEVILRCVPISNHLYFYWYRQILGQKVEFLVSFYNNEISEKSEIFDDQFSVERPDGSNFTLKIRSTKLEDSAMYFCASSENSPNEKLFFGSGTQLSVL.

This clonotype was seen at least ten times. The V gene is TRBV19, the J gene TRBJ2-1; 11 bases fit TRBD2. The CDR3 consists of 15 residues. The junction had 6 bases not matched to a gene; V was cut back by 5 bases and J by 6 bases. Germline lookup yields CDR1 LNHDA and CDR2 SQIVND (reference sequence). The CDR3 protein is CASSPTSGDFNEQFF. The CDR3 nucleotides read TGTGCCAGTAGTCCGACTAGCGGGGACTTCAATGAGCAGTTCTTC. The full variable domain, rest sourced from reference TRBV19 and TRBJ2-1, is DGGITQSPKYLFRKEGQNVTLSCEQNLNHDAMYWYRQDPGQGLRLIYYSQIVNDFQKGDIAEGYSVSREKKESFPLTVTSAQKNPTAFYLCASSPTSGDFNEQFFGPGTRLTVL.

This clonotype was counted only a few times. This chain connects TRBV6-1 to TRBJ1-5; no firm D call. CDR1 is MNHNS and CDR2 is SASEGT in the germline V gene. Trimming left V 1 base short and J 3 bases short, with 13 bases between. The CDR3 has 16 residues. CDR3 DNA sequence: TGTGCCAGCAGTGAAGGCGTAGGGCCTCTCAATCAGCCCCAGCATTTT. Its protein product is CASSEGVGPLNQPQHF.

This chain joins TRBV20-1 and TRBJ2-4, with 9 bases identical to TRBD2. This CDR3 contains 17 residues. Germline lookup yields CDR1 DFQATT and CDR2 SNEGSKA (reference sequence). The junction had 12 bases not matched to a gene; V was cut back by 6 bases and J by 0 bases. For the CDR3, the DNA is TGCAGTGCCAGGAGGCTAGCGGGGCAGGAAGCCAAAAACATTCAGTACTTC. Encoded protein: CSARRLAGQEAKNIQYF.

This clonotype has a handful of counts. Here the CDR3 reads CASRTSYEQYF. The CDR3 DNA reads as TGTGCCAGCAGAACCTCCTACGAGCAGTACTTC. The chain has TRBV28 and TRBJ2-7, with D uncertain. The V gene lost 6 bases and the J gene lost 0 bases, with 3 bases spanning the gap. This CDR3 is 11 amino acids long. Germline-derived CDR1 and CDR2 are MDHEN and SYDVKM.

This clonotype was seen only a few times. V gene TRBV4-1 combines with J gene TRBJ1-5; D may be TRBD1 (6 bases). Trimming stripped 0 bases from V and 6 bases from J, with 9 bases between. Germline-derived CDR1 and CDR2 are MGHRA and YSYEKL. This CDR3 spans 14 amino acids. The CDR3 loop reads CASSQDRGAQPQHF. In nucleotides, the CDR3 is TGCGCCAGCAGCCAAGATCGGGGGGCTCAGCCCCAGCATTTT.

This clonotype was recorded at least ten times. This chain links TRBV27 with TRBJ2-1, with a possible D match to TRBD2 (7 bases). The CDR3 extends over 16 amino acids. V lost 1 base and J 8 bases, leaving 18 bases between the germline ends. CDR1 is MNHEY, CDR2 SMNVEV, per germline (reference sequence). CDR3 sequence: CASSLLGGGALDEQFF. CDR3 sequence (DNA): TGTGCCAGCAGTTTATTAGGAGGGGGGGCCTTGGATGAGCAGTTCTTC.

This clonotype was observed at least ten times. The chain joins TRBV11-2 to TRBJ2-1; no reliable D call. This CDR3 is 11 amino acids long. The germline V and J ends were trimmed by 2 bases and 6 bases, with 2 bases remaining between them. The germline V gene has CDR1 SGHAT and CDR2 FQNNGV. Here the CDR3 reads CASSLINEQFF. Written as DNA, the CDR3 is TGTGCCAGCAGCTTAATCAATGAGCAGTTCTTC.

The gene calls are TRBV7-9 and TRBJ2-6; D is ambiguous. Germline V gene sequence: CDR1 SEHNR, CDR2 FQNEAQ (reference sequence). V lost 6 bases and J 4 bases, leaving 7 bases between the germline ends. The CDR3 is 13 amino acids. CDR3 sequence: CASRGSGANVLTF. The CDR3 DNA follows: TGTGCCAGCAGAGGATCGGGGGCCAACGTCCTGACTTTC.

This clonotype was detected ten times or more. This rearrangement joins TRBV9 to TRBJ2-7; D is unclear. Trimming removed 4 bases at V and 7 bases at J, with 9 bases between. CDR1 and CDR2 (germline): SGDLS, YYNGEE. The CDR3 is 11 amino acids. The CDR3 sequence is CASSSGREQYF. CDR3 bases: TGTGCCAGCAGCTCCGGGCGGGAGCAGTACTTC.

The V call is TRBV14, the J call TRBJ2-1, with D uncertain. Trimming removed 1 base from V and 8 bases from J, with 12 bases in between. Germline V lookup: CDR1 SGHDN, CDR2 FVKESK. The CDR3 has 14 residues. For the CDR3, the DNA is TGTGCCAGCAGCCAAGGAGGATCCTGGGATGAGCAGTTCTTC. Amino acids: CASSQGGSWDEQFF. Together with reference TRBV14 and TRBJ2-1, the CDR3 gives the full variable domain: EAGVTQFPSHSVIEKGQTVTLRCDPISGHDNLYWYRRVMGKEIKFLLHFVKESKQDESGMPNNRFLAERTGGTYSTLKVQPAELEDSGVYFCASSQGGSWDEQFFGPGTRLTVL.

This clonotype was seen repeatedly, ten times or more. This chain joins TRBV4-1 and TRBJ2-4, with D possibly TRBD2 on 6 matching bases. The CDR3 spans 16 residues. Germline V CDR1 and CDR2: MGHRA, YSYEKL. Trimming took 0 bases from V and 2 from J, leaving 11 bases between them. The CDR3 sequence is CASSQEFGGTKNIQYF. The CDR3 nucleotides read TGCGCCAGCAGCCAAGAGTTCGGAGGGACCAAAAACATTCAGTACTTC.

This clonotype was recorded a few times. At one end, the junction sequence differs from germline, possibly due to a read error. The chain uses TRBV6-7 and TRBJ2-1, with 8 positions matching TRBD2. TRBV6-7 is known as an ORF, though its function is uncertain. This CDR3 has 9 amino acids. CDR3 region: CARPGTSVF. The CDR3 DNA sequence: TGTGCCCGGCCCGGGACTAGTGTCTTC.

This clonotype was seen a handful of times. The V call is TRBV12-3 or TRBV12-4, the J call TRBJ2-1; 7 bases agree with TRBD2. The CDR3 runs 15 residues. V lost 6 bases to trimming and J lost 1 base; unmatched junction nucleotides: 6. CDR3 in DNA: TGTGCCAGCAGACCCGGGGGGACTTCCTACAATGAGCAGTTCTTC. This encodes CASRPGGTSYNEQFF.

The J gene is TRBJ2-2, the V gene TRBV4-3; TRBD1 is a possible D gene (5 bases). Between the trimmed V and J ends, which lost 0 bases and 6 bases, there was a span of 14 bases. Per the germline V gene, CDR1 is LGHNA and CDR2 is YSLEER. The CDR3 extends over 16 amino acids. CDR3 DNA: TGCGCCAGCAGCCAAGAAGCCAGGGCCTTGTCCGGGGAGCTGTTTTTT. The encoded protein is CASSQEARALSGELFF.

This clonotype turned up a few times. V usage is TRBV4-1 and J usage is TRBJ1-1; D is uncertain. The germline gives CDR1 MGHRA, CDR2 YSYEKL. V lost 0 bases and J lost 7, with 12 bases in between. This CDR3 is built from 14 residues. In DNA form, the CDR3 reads TGCGCCAGCAGCCAAGACAGCAAGGACTATGAAGCTTTCTTT. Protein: CASSQDSKDYEAFF.

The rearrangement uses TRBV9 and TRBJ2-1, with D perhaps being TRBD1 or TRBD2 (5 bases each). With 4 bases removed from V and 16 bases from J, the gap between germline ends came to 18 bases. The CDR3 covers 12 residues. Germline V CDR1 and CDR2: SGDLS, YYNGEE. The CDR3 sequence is CASSPSGTWLFF. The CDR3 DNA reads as TGTGCCAGCAGCCCCTCGGGGACGTGGTTATTCTTC.

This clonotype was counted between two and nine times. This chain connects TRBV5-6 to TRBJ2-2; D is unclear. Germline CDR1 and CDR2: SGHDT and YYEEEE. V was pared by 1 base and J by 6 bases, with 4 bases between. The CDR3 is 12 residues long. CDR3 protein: CASSLYAGELFF. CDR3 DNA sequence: TGTGCCAGCAGCTTGTATGCCGGGGAGCTGTTTTTT.